This TCR beta chain was identified during a study of cytomegalovirus exposure and HLA in healthy donors. Study information: Drawn from HLA-typed donors, approximately 85 million unique TCRs were held in an early data release. Findings and limits, study-wide: Per published accounts, TCR beta sequences correctly predicted the HLA-A and HLA-B alleles of most subjects. In vitro work confirmed that a few CMV-associated chains recognize CMV antigens.

Germline V lookup: CDR1 LNHDA, CDR2 SQIVND (reference sequence). The CDR3 totals 15 residues. Trimming left V 2 bases short and J 2 bases short, with 12 bases between. Donors had nominal health at sampling but likely had unrecorded immune exposures. This clone was detected a few times. Its specificity is not known. PCR was performed using 60 Vbeta and 13 Jbeta primers. The repertoire was sequenced with immunoSEQ multiplex PCR; TCRdb's copy has only in-frame clones and lacks some. The sample holds 130,000 or so clones; around 57% are singletons and the top ten take around 1.8%. The TCR originated in a male donor in good health and CMV-seronegative. Sequencing was done on a sample of PBMCs. This chain uses TRBV19 with TRBJ2-5; D not resolved. CDR3 bases: TGTGCCAGTAGTATAAATGGCAGAAGACAAGAGACCCAGTACTTC. This sequence encodes CASSINGRRQETQYF.